This paragraph reports one T cell receptor (beta chain). What this receptor recognizes is not known. No quality values exist for individual bases; no much larger clone is one base distant. The sample comes from a study of shared clonotypes between healthy human individuals (dated by TCRdb to between 2020 and 2021). For the study in its entirety: A couple of women and a few men aged 18 to 49 years were included in the cohort. To estimate repertoire size and how much clonotypes are shared between individuals, the study performed deep sequencing of blood TCR repertoires from five healthy adults. For each donor, CD4 naive and CD4 memory were each given three plates, CD8 naive was given two plates, and CD8 memory was given one plate. Libraries were prepared and TCR repertoires were sequenced by different laboratories using diverse techniques, in order to increase sequencing depth and limit assay-specific biases. Each donor's leukapheresis produced roughly between roughly 0.85 and 9 billion PBMCs.

CDR1 SGHTS and CDR2 YDEGEE were looked up in the germline V gene. The CDR3 starts with the cysteine, ends with the phenylalanine, and has 14 residues. CDR3 DNA is the only sequence kept; it has 42 bases, read in frame from the first base. Trimming at the junction amounts to 5 bases on V and 2 bases on J, and the germline ends lie 11 bases apart. The donors were healthy, HIV-negative adults who had no recently reported acute infections or vaccinations. Every donor was a Caucasian adult living in Nashville, Tennessee, USA. CD4+ T cells were enriched by magnetic negative selection, after which naive cells were positively selected on CD45RA and the negative fraction was taken as the memory subset. After blood collection by leukapheresis, PBMCs were isolated using Ficoll-Histopaque density gradient centrifugation and then cryopreserved in the vapor phase of liquid nitrogen. Purity and quantity of every magnetically sorted T cell population were checked by analytical flow cytometry. From each sorted fraction, genomic DNA was isolated and quantified by UV absorbance on a Nanodrop 2000c.

Using the deep immunoSEQ assay, TCR CDR3 regions were amplified from genomic DNA by multiplex PCR. Genomic DNA extracted from each cell subset was distributed evenly over all wells of several immunoSEQ 96-well plates, and each plate served as one replicate. For sorted subsets, each replicate PCR was loaded with about 0.2 ug genomic DNA, equivalent to 25,000 to 35,000 T cell genomes. Purified libraries were measured with a Qubit 3.0 fluorometer, size-checked on a Bioanalyzer 2100, and measured again with the KAPA Library Quantification kit. Every immunoSEQ 96-well plate was sequenced on a separate single-read 150-cycle Illumina NextSeq 550 flow cell. The paper's data handling went like this. Because the immunoSEQ output held only junctional sequences and lacked quality scores, the filtering could not match the filtering applied to full-length reads. To assign V/J genes and CDR3, sequences were annotated against IMGT germline references using PyIR, a Python wrapper for IgBLAST v1.9. Reads were removed for weak V/J assignments (E-value above 1e-6), missing CDR3, stop codons, out-of-frame junctions, or ambiguous translated residues. V3J clonotypes were defined as sequences sharing the same inferred V gene, J gene, and CDR3 amino acid sequence. The percentage overlap between two repertoires was calculated by dividing the number of shared unique clonotypes by the size of the smaller repertoire. RTK rarefaction, the Chao1 estimator, and Recon v2.1 estimates of unobserved clonotypes were used to assess repertoire richness. Generation probabilities were computed with OLGA for all TCRbeta clonotypes obtained by the gDNA method from a few donors. TCRdb holds this immuneACCESS table with in-frame rearrangements only. Some clones are missing; in checked studies, unresolved V genes explain under half, and the rest has no known cause. The V and J calls and clone size come from that table; D and trimming were worked out from the DNA. The sample table records more than 2,000,000 clones; around 94% of these occur just once. Over 0.12% of the sample belongs to the ten largest clones.

The research as a whole found: Estimated clonotype richness was generally larger for naive than for memory subsets. Compared with non-shared clonotypes, clonotypes shared by all four sorted-subset donors had higher generation probabilities. Sampling was restricted to blood, and TCR repertoires in tissues likely differ from the TCR repertoires found in blood. Because the study included a small number of donors, the genetic and exposure-history diversity represented was limited. Rarefaction of sorted-subset datasets indicated incomplete sequencing despite the large sequencing depth. Based on pairwise subsampling, the degree of clonotype sharing among donors was expected to be affected by sequencing depth. Sharing across several donors was observed for roughly 5.4% of naive CD4, about 4% of naive CD8, over 2% of memory CD4, and roughly 0.4% of memory CD8 clonotypes.

The TCR was taken from a man aged 18-30 years in good health. This sequence uses TRBV5-8 and TRBJ1-5, with a tentative D gene TRBD1 over 5 matching bases. The sequenced sample consisted of naive CD4+ T cells sorted from blood. The sample's cell subset or site label is to be understood as: CD45RA+ positively selected. The DNA reads as follows: TGTGCCAGCAGACCCTGGGGCGGCAATCAGCCCCAGCATTTT. It encodes CASRPWGGNQPQHF.